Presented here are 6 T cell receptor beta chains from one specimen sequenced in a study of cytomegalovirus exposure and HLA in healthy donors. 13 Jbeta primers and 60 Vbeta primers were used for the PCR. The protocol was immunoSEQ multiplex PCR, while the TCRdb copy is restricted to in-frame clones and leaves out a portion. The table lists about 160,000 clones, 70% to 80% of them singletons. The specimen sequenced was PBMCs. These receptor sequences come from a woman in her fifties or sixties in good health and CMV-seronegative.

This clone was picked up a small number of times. The CDR3 reads CASSGPNRYYQPQHF. As DNA, the CDR3 is TGCGCCAGCAGTGGCCCCAACAGGTATTATCAGCCCCAGCATTTT. The chain joins TRBV10-1 to TRBJ1-5; tentatively, D is TRBD1 (5 bases). The CDR3 is made up of 15 amino acids. The germline V gene has CDR1 WNHNN and CDR2 SYGVQD (reference sequence). V lost 4 bases to trimming and J lost 5 bases, with 15 bases between them.

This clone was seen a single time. This CDR3 reads CASRTGQVSGYTF. As DNA, the CDR3 is TGTGCCAGCAGGACGGGACAGGTTTCTGGCTACACCTTC. The rearrangement joins TRBV28 to TRBJ1-2, with TRBD1 matching over 8 bases. Trimming removed 6 bases from V and 7 bases from J; junction bases left unmatched: 7. Germline V lookup: CDR1 MDHEN, CDR2 SYDVKM. CDR3 size: 13 residues.

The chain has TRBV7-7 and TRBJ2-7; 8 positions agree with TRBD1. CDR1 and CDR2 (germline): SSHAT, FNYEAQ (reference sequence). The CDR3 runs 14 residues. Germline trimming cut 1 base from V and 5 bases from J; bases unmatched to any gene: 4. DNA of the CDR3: TGTGCCAGCAGCTTAGAGGACAGGGTTCACGAGCAGTACTTC. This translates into CASSLEDRVHEQYF.

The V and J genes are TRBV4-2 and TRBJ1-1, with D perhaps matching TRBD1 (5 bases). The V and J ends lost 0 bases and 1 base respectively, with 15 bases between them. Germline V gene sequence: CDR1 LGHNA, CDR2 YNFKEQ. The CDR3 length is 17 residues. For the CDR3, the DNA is TGTGCCAGCAGCCAAGATAGGAGGGAAGGGGCGAACACTGAAGCTTTCTTT. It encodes CASSQDRREGANTEAFF.

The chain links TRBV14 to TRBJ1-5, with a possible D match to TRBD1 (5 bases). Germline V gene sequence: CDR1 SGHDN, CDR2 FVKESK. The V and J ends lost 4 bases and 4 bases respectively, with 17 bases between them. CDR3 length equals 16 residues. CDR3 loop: CASSPWGPIGNQPQHF. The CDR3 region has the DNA TGTGCCAGCAGCCCGTGGGGCCCAATTGGAAATCAGCCCCAGCATTTT. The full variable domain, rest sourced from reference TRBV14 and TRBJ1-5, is EAGVTQFPSHSVIEKGQTVTLRCDPISGHDNLYWYRRVMGKEIKFLLHFVKESKQDESGMPNNRFLAERTGGTYSTLKVQPAELEDSGVYFCASSPWGPIGNQPQHFGDGTRLSIL.

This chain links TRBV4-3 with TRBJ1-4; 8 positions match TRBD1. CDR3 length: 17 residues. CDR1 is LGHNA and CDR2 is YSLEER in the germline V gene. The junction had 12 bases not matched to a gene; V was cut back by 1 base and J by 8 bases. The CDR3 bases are TGCGCCAGCAGCCAAGGTAGTACAGGGGGTGTCCAAGAAAAACTGTTTTTT. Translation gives CASSQGSTGGVQEKLFF.